Below, 14 T cell receptor beta chains from the same sample are listed, as sequenced in a study of shared clonotypes between healthy human individuals (dated by TCRdb to the early 2020s). Receptor amplification or capture employed the immunoSEQ multiplex PCR assay. TCRdb stores this immuneACCESS table with in-frame sequences only. Part of the clones is absent; in the studies checked, under half of the shortfall reflects unresolved V genes, and no reason is known for the rest. Recorded for this sample are about 960,000 clones; 76% of them occurred a single time. Over 1.3% of the sample comes from the top ten. The material sequenced was memory CD4+ T cells sorted from blood. The cell subset or site label corresponds to: CD45RA-negative fraction. The source of these receptors is a man aged 18 to 35 in good health.

The gene calls are TRBV29-1 and TRBJ2-3; 7 bases are a match to TRBD2. The CDR3 covers 14 residues. The V and J ends lost 7 bases and 1 base, in that order; junction bases with no gene match: 8. Looked up from germline, CDR1 is SQVTM and CDR2 is ANQGSEA. The CDR3 is CSGGGGSGTDTQYF. DNA of the CDR3: TGCAGCGGTGGGGGAGGGTCCGGCACAGATACGCAGTATTTT.

This chain connects TRBV19 to TRBJ2-3; D unclear. The CDR3 runs 11 residues. CDR1 is LNHDA and CDR2 is SQIVND in the germline V gene (reference sequence). V lost 7 bases and J 6 bases, leaving 8 bases between the germline ends. The CDR3 is CASMGGDTQYF. The CDR3 nucleotides read TGTGCCAGTATGGGCGGTGATACGCAGTATTTT.

The J gene is TRBJ1-4, the V gene TRBV19; D possibly corresponds to TRBD1 (6 bases). CDR3 length equals 15 residues. Deletions cut 6 bases from V and 4 bases from J, with 15 bases between. The V gene's germline CDR1 is LNHDA and CDR2 SQIVND (reference sequence). The CDR3: CASSQGGGLNEKLFF. In nucleotides, the CDR3 is TGTGCCAGTAGCCAAGGTGGGGGCCTTAATGAAAAACTGTTTTTT. Supplemented by reference TRBV19 and TRBJ1-4, the full variable domain reads DGGITQSPKYLFRKEGQNVTLSCEQNLNHDAMYWYRQDPGQGLRLIYYSQIVNDFQKGDIAEGYSVSREKKESFPLTVTSAQKNPTAFYLCASSQGGGLNEKLFFGSGTQLSVL.

The table lists this clone with a few counts. The rearrangement links TRBV27 to TRBJ2-1, with a tentative D call TRBD1 (6 bases). Germline V lookup: CDR1 MNHEY, CDR2 SMNVEV (reference sequence). V was clipped by 6 bases and J by 6 bases, with 15 bases between them. The CDR3 is 14 amino acids. CDR3: CASSPGTRPNEQFF. In DNA, the CDR3 is TGTGCCAGCAGCCCCGGGACAAGGCCCAATGAGCAGTTCTTC.

V usage is TRBV28 and J usage is TRBJ1-4, with 8 nucleotides matching TRBD1. Germline assignment: CDR1 MDHEN and CDR2 SYDVKM. The CDR3 sequence is 16 residues long. V lost 5 bases to trimming and J lost 4 bases; unmatched junction nucleotides: 9. The CDR3 bases are TGTGCCAGCAGTCCGGTGGGGACAGGAGGTAATGAAAAACTGTTTTTT. Translation gives CASSPVGTGGNEKLFF.

The rearrangement joins TRBV7-2 to TRBJ1-5, with no clear D. Trimming took 6 bases from V and 3 from J, leaving 15 bases between them. This CDR3 region has 15 residues. Germline lookup yields CDR1 SGHTA and CDR2 FQGNSA. The CDR3 region has the DNA TGTGCCAGCAGGGATGGCCAGGAATACAATCAGCCCCAGCATTTT. Translation gives CASRDGQEYNQPQHF.

The chain couples TRBV6-4 to TRBJ2-7; D gene unclear. This CDR3 region has 15 residues. Germline assignment: CDR1 MRHNA and CDR2 SNTAGT. V was trimmed by 0 bases and J by 0 bases, leaving 9 bases between them. As DNA, the CDR3 is TGTGCCAGCAGTGACTCTGACCAAAGCTCCTACGAGCAGTACTTC. Its translation is CASSDSDQSSYEQYF.

The sample holds one count of this clone. The chain is built from TRBV5-1 and TRBJ2-7; D may be TRBD2 (6 bases). V lost 0 bases, J lost 7 bases, and 20 bases lay in between. This CDR3 contains 16 residues. Germline CDR1 and CDR2: SGHRS and YFSETQ. This chain's CDR3 is CASSLEGHGTGVEQYF. The CDR3 DNA is TGCGCCAGCAGCTTGGAAGGACACGGAACGGGAGTGGAGCAGTACTTC. The full variable domain, completed using reference TRBV5-1 and TRBJ2-7, is KAGVTQTPRYLIKTRGQQVTLSCSPISGHRSVSWYQQTPGQGLQFLFEYFSETQRNKGNFPGRFSGRQFSNSRSEMNVSTLELGDSALYLCASSLEGHGTGVEQYFGPGTRLTVT.

This rearrangement joins TRBV6-5 to TRBJ2-2; D not certain. The CDR3 sequence is 14 residues long. V was pared by 0 bases and J by 6 bases, with 8 bases between. CDR1 is MNHEY and CDR2 is SVGAGI in the germline V gene. The CDR3 bases are TGTGCCAGCAGTTACTCGAGAATGGCCGGGGAGCTGTTTTTT. It translates to CASSYSRMAGELFF.

V usage is TRBV5-4 and J usage is TRBJ2-7; D tentatively reads TRBD1 or TRBD2 (5 bases each). The germline V gene encodes CDR1 SGHNT and CDR2 YYREEE (reference sequence). Trimming took off 0 bases at V and 8 bases at J, with 18 bases between the two ends. CDR3 length equals 15 residues. The chain's CDR3 is CASSLAGTTDPKQYF. CDR3 bases: TGTGCCAGCAGCTTGGCCGGGACGACCGATCCGAAGCAGTACTTC. Variable domain in full (rest from reference TRBV5-4 and TRBJ2-7): ETGVTQSPTHLIKTRGQQVTLRCSSQSGHNTVSWYQQALGQGPQFIFQYYREEENGRGNFPPRFSGLQFPNYSSELNVNALELDDSALYLCASSLAGTTDPKQYFGPGTRLTVT.

Regarding this clone: Other DNA sequences in the sample encode the same CDR3. The rearrangement links TRBV2 to TRBJ2-2; 7 nucleotides match TRBD1. This CDR3 spans 15 amino acids. Per germline, CDR1 SNHLY and CDR2 FYNNEI. V shed 4 bases and J 0 bases; nucleotides not matched to a gene: 2. CDR3 DNA sequence: TGTGCCAGCAGTGGACAGGGTTCGAACACCGGGGAGCTGTTTTTT. Protein sequence: CASSGQGSNTGELFF.

A single count supports this clone. The genes are TRBV11-2 and TRBJ1-4; D gene unclear. V lost 0 bases to trimming and J lost 5 bases, with 10 bases between them. This CDR3 has 15 residues. The V gene's germline CDR1 is SGHAT and CDR2 FQNNGV. CDR3 region: CASSLEPRANEKLFF. CDR3 nucleotide sequence: TGTGCCAGCAGCTTAGAACCCCGGGCCAATGAAAAACTGTTTTTT.

This chain joins TRBV4-3 and TRBJ2-1; 11 positions match TRBD2. J lost 6 bases, V lost 3 bases, and 7 bases had no gene match. Germline lookup yields CDR1 LGHNA and CDR2 YSLEER. This CDR3 has 16 amino acids. The CDR3 region has the DNA TGCGCCAGCAGCCACGTACTAGCGGGAGTTTCCAATGAGCAGTTCTTC. Amino acid sequence: CASSHVLAGVSNEQFF.

The chain recombines TRBV2 with TRBJ1-5, with a possible D match to TRBD1 (6 bases). CDR3 length: 14 residues. V lost 7 bases and J lost 1, with 11 bases in between. Germline-derived CDR1 and CDR2 are SNHLY and FYNNEI. The CDR3 loop is CASNSDRSNQPQHF. CDR3 coding DNA: TGTGCCAGCAACTCCGACAGGAGCAATCAGCCCCAGCATTTT.